The entry below gives a single T cell receptor beta chain sequence along with its context. Antigen: not known. Produced via immunoSEQ multiplex PCR; TCRdb's table is partial and in-frame only. The table records over 150,000 clones, 80% to 90% of them present only once. The CDR3 is 14 residues long. With V trimmed by 8 bases and J by 0 bases, 6 bases remained unmatched. Germline loops: CDR1 SNHLY, CDR2 FYNNEI. The record originates from a study of T cell responses to AZD1222 COVID-19 vaccine. Study information: It was second doses at about 4 or about 12 weeks that were pooled.

Study-wide results and caveats: Reportedly, close to half of spike-specific TCRs are directed against unmutated variant regions. Vaccine-associated CD4 TCRs spanned spike, dominant at 160-218 and 743-854.

The sequencing used peripheral blood, collected on day 0 of AZD1222 vaccination. The TCR originated in an adult in good health. The V and J genes are TRBV2 and TRBJ1-1; 7 nucleotides match TRBD1. The CDR3 DNA sequence: TGTGCCAGCCGGGACAGAGCCATGAACACTGAAGCTTTCTTT. Translating gives CASRDRAMNTEAFF.